This T cell receptor beta chain originates from a study of blood T cell repertoires in COVID-19. Whole-study context: COVID-19 samples collected from the United States, Italy and Spain covered acute and convalescent phases.

Original processing methods: Estimated nucleated cell counts came from reference gene primer amplification. The data were produced by immunoSEQ multiplex PCR, yet TCRdb's version contains in-frame clones alone and is incomplete. That table supplies the V and J calls and clone size; D and trimming were determined from the DNA. The repertoire holds around 250,000 clones, with approximately 85% as singletons. Specimen: PBMCs or T cells enriched from blood (not recorded which). The sequence was obtained from a woman in her forties or fifties who had recovered from COVID-19.

CDR3 residues: CASSLPRGSRDQPQHF. CDR3 coding DNA: TGTGCCAGCAGTTTACCCAGGGGGTCTCGGGATCAGCCCCAGCATTTT. The V and J genes are TRBV28 and TRBJ1-5; 7 bases match TRBD1. Per the germline V gene, CDR1 is MDHEN and CDR2 is SYDVKM. The CDR3 extends over 16 amino acids. J lost 5 bases, V lost 2 bases, and 9 bases had no gene match.